This TCR beta chain was sequenced in a study of blood T cell repertoires in COVID-19. Study information: Italy, Spain and the United States were the sources of the convalescent and acute COVID-19 samples. T cells, B-cell-depleted T cells, or PBMCs supplied cDNA or gDNA.

Seattle participants joined during active infection and were tracked over time. TCRdb keeps only in-frame clones here, not all; method: immunoSEQ multiplex PCR. The sample contains about 170,000 clones, around 82% of which appear only once. Losses at the gene ends were 4 bases for V and 3 bases for J; bases not matched to a gene: 12. Germline V gene data show CDR1 as MDHEN and CDR2 as SYDVKM. The CDR3 has 16 amino acids. This clone was counted a few times. V and J are TRBV28 and TRBJ2-7; 7 positions match TRBD1. This sequence was found in a woman aged 35 to 49 with COVID-19, enrolled during active disease. What was sequenced was peripheral blood. CDR3 amino acids: CASSSEYTGTVYEQYF. The CDR3, as DNA: TGTGCCAGCAGTTCCGAGTATACCGGGACAGTCTACGAGCAGTACTTC. Full variable domain (rest looked up from reference TRBV28 and TRBJ2-7): DVKVTQSSRYLVKRTGEKVFLECVQDMDHENMFWYRQDPGLGLRLIYFSYDVKMKEKGDIPEGYSVSREKKERFSLILESASTNQTSMYLCASSSEYTGTVYEQYFGPGTRLTVT.